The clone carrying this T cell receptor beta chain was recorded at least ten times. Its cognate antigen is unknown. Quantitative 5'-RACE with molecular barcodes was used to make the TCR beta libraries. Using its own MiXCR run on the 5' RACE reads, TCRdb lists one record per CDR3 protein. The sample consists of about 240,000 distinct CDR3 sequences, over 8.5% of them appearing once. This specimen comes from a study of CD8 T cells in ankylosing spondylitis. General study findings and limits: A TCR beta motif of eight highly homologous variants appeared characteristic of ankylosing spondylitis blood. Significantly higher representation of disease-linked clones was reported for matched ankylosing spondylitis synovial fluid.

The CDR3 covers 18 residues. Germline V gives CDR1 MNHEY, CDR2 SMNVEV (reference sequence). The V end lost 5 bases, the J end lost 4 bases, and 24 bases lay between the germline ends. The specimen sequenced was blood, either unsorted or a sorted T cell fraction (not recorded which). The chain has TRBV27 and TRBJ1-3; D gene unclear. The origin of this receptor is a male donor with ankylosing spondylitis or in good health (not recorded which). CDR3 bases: TGTGCCAGCAGTCCGCTCAACCCGTCAGGCTTCGGAGGAAACACCATATATTTT. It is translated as CASSPLNPSGFGGNTIYF.